The next 6 T cell receptor beta chains were all read from a single sample in a study of T cell repertoires in cytomegalovirus infection. These receptors lack a known antigen. TCRdb passed the reads through MiXCR, listing each CDR3 protein once. The sample contains fewer than 1,000,000 distinct CDR3 sequences, approximately 32% of which appear only once. The sequencing used cultured CD8+ T cells from PBMCs, collected from culture after CMV antigen stimulation. The receptors come from a human donor in good health (CMV status not recorded). Some clones in this sample may be carry-over from other donors' samples.

This clonotype was recorded many times. The V call is TRBV7-2, the J call TRBJ1-1; D might be TRBD1 (5 bases). Germline V gene lookup returns CDR1 SGHTA and CDR2 FQGNSA. V was shortened by 4 bases and J by 4 bases, with 19 bases between the two germline ends. This CDR3 is 16 amino acids long. The CDR3 DNA reads as TGTGCCAGCAGCTCATTGTGGCGGGACGAGGGCACTGAAGCTTTCTTT. Its protein is CASSSLWRDEGTEAFF.

The gene calls are TRBV7-9 and TRBJ2-2; D unresolved. Germline V gives CDR1 SEHNR, CDR2 FQNEAQ (reference sequence). The CDR3 consists of 14 residues. Between the trimmed V and J ends, which lost 4 bases and 5 bases, there was a span of 11 bases. The CDR3 nucleotides read TGTGCCAGCAGCTCCTCTTCACAAACCGGGGAGCTGTTTTTT. Translating gives CASSSSSQTGELFF.

The chain couples TRBV4-2 to TRBJ1-6; 7 nucleotides line up with TRBD1. This CDR3 is built from 16 residues. The germline V gene has CDR1 LGHNA and CDR2 YNFKEQ. The trim removed 4 bases at V and 3 bases at J, leaving 6 bases unmatched. Here the CDR3 DNA reads TGTGCCAGCAGCCTTTCAGGGGGGGACTATAATTCACCCCTCCACTTT. Residues: CASSLSGGDYNSPLHF.

This clonotype has only one observation. This chain uses TRBV6-2 or TRBV6-3 with TRBJ2-7, with no clear D. Germline V gene sequence: CDR1 MNHEY, CDR2 SVGEGT. CDR3 length: 11 amino acids. The V gene lost 2 bases and the J gene lost 5 bases, with 4 bases spanning the gap. This CDR3 is CASSYGHEQYV. The CDR3 DNA follows: TGTGCCAGCAGTTACGGGCACGAGCAGTACGTC.

The gene calls are TRBV2 and TRBJ2-5, with 7 nucleotides matching TRBD1. In germline, CDR1 is SNHLY, CDR2 FYNNEI. The junction had 8 bases not matched to a gene; V was cut back by 6 bases and J by 4 bases. This CDR3 region has 14 residues. The CDR3 DNA reads TGTGCCAGCAGAGAGACAGGGCTGGGAGAGACCCAGTACTTC. Its translation: CASRETGLGETQYF.

The sample holds a few counts of this clonotype. The rearrangement links TRBV5-1 to TRBJ2-1, with 8 positions matching TRBD1. Germline loops: CDR1 SGHRS, CDR2 YFSETQ. The CDR3 is 16 amino acids. Germline trimming cut 3 bases from V and 2 bases from J; bases unmatched to any gene: 7. The CDR3 sequence is CASSYSPGGAYNEQFF. For the CDR3, the DNA is TGCGCCAGCAGCTACTCGCCAGGGGGCGCCTACAATGAGCAGTTCTTC.